The text below deals with one TCR beta chain. Distinct nucleotide sequences in the sample also encode this CDR3. These data are taken from a study of cytomegalovirus exposure and HLA in healthy donors. Samples came from healthy bone marrow donors. A multiplex PCR was run with 60 Vbeta primers and 13 Jbeta primers. Libraries were prepared by immunoSEQ multiplex PCR; TCRdb keeps only in-frame clonotypes and omits some of them. There are approximately 190,000 clones in the sample; roughly 87% occur only once, and around 1% lies in the top ten. This CDR3 contains 14 residues. Looked up from germline, CDR1 is SGHRS and CDR2 is YFSETQ. V lost 4 bases to trimming and J lost 4 bases; unmatched junction nucleotides: 4.

V is TRBV5-1 and J is TRBJ2-1; TRBD2 matches 8 bases. Sequencing was performed on PBMCs. The clonotype comes from a boy aged 2 to 10 in good health and CMV-seronegative. The CDR3 protein is CASSGSGGYNEQFF. CDR3 nucleotide sequence: TGCGCCAGCAGCGGGAGCGGGGGTTACAATGAGCAGTTCTTC. The full variable domain, rest sourced from reference TRBV5-1 and TRBJ2-1, is KAGVTQTPRYLIKTRGQQVTLSCSPISGHRSVSWYQQTPGQGLQFLFEYFSETQRNKGNFPGRFSGRQFSNSRSEMNVSTLELGDSALYLCASSGSGGYNEQFFGPGTRLTVL.